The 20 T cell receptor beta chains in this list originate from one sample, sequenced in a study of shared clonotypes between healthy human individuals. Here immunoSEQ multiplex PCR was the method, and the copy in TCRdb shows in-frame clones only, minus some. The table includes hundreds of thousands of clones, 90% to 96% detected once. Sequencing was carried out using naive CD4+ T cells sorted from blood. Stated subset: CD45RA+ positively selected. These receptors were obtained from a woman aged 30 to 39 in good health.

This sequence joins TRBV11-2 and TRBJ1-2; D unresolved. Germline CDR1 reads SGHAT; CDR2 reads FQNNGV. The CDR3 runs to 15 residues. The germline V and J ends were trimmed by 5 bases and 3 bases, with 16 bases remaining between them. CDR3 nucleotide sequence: TGTGCCAGCAGCCCGCGGTGGGGTGGGGACTATGGCTACACCTTC. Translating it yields CASSPRWGGDYGYTF.

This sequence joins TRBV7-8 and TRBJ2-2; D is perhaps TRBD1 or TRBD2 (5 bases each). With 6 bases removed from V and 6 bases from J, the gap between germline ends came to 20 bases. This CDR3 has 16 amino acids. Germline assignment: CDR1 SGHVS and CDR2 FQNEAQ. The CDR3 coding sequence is TGTGCCAGCAGTCGCCCGGGACGAACTATCCCCGGGGAGCTGTTTTTT. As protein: CASSRPGRTIPGELFF.

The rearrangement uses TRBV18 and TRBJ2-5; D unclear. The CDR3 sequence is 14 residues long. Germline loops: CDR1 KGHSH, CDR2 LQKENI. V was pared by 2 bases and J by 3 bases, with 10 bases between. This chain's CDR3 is CASSPYGGKETQYF. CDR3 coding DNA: TGTGCCAGCTCACCATATGGCGGTAAAGAGACCCAGTACTTC.

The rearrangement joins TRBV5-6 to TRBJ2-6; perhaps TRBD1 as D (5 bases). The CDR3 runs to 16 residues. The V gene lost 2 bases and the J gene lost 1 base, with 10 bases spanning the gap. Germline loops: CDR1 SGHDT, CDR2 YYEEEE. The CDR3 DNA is TGTGCCAGCAGCTTAGGCAGGGTATCTGGGGCCAACGTCCTGACTTTC. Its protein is CASSLGRVSGANVLTF.

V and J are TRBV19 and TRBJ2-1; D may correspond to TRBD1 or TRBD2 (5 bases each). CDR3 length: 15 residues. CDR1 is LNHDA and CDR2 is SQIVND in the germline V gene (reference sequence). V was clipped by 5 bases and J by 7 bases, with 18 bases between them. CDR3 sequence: CASSSGGTAANEQFF. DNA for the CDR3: TGTGCCAGTAGTTCTGGGGGTACGGCTGCTAATGAGCAGTTCTTC. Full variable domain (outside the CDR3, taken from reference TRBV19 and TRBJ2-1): DGGITQSPKYLFRKEGQNVTLSCEQNLNHDAMYWYRQDPGQGLRLIYYSQIVNDFQKGDIAEGYSVSREKKESFPLTVTSAQKNPTAFYLCASSSGGTAANEQFFGPGTRLTVL.

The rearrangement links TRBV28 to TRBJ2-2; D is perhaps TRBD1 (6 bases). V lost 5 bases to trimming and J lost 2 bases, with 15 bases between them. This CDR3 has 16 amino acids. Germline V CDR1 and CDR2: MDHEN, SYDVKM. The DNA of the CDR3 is TGTGCCAGCAGTCCCCTAAGGGGGAGTAACACCGGGGAGCTGTTTTTT. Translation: CASSPLRGSNTGELFF.

This CDR3 is CASSPTSGSSGANVLTF. The CDR3 DNA sequence: TGTGCCAGCAGCCCGACTAGCGGGAGTTCTGGGGCCAACGTCCTGACTTTC. The chain is built from TRBV9 and TRBJ2-6; 12 positions agree with TRBD2. The CDR3 spans 17 residues. The trim removed 4 bases at V and 1 base at J, leaving 3 bases unmatched. Germline loops: CDR1 SGDLS, CDR2 YYNGEE.

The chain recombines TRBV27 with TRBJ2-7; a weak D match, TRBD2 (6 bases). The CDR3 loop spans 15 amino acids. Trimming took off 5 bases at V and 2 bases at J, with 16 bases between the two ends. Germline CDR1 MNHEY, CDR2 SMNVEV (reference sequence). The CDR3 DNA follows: TGTGCCAGCAGTCCGTCGGGGGTGGGGACCTACGAGCAGTACTTC. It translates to CASSPSGVGTYEQYF.

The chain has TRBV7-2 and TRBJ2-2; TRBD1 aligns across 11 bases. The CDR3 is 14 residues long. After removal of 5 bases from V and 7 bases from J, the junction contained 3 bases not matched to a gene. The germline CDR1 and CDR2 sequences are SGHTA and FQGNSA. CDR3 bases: TGTGCCAGCAGCGGGACAGGGGGGGGCGGGGAGCTGTTTTTT. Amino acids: CASSGTGGGGELFF.

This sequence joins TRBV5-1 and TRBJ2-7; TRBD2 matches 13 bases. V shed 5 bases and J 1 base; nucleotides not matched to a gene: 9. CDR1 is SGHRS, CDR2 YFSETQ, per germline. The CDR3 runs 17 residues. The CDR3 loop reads CASSLRTSGSSSYEQYF. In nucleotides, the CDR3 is TGCGCCAGCAGTTTACGGACTAGCGGGAGTAGTTCCTACGAGCAGTACTTC.

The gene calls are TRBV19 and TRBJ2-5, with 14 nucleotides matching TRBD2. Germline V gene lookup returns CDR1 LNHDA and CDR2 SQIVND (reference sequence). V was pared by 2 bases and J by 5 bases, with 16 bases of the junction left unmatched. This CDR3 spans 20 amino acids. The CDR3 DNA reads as TGTGCCAGTAGTATACACCCGGGACTAGCGGGAGCCCGCCCGTGGGAGACCCAGTACTTC. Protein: CASSIHPGLAGARPWETQYF. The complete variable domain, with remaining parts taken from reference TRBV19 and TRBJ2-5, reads DGGITQSPKYLFRKEGQNVTLSCEQNLNHDAMYWYRQDPGQGLRLIYYSQIVNDFQKGDIAEGYSVSREKKESFPLTVTSAQKNPTAFYLCASSIHPGLAGARPWETQYFGPGTRLLVL.

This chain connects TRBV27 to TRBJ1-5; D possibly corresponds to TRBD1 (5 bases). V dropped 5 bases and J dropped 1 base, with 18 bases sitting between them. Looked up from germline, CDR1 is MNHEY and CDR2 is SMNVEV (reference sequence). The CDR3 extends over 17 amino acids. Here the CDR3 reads CASSAKRDSLSNQPQHF. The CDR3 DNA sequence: TGTGCCAGCAGTGCTAAGCGTGACAGTTTGAGCAATCAGCCCCAGCATTTT.

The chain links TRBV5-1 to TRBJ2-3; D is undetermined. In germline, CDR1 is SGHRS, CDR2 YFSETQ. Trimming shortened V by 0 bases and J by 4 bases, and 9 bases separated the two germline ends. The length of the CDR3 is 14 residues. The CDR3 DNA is TGCGCCAGCAGCTTGGTAGTAGCAGCAGATACGCAGTATTTT. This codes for CASSLVVAADTQYF.

The CDR3 nucleotides are TGTGCCAGCAGCGGCGATAGACAGGGGGCGAAGGGAAAACTGTTTTTT. Protein sequence: CASSGDRQGAKGKLFF. The rearrangement links TRBV2 to TRBJ1-4, with 10 bases that match TRBD1. The CDR3 consists of 16 residues. After removal of 6 bases from V and 10 bases from J, the junction contained 14 bases not matched to a gene. Germline V lookup: CDR1 SNHLY, CDR2 FYNNEI.

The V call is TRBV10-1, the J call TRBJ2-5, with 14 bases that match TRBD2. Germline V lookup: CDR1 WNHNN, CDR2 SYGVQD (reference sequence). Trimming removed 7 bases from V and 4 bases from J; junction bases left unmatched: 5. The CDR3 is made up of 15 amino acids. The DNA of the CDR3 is TGCGCCAGCATCAGACTAGCGGGAGGGCGAGAGACCCAGTACTTC. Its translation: CASIRLAGGRETQYF.

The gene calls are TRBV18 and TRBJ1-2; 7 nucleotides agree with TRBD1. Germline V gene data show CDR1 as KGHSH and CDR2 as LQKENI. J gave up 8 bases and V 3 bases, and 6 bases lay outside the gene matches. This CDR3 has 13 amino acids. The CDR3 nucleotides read TGTGCCAGCTCACCGGGACAGAGTACCGGCTACACCTTC. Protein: CASSPGQSTGYTF.

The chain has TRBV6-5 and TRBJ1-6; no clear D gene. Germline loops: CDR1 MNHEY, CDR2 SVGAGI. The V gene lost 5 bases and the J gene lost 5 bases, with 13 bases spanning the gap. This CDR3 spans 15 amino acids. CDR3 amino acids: CASSTWSTNNSPLHF. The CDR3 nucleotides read TGTGCCAGCAGTACCTGGTCCACAAATAATTCACCCCTCCACTTT.

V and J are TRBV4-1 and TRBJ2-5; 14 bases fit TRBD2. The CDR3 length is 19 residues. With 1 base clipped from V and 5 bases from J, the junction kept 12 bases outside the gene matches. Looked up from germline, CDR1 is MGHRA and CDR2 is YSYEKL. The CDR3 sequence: CASSQVLLGLAGARETQYF. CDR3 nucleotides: TGCGCCAGCAGCCAAGTTCTTTTGGGACTAGCGGGAGCGAGGGAGACCCAGTACTTC.

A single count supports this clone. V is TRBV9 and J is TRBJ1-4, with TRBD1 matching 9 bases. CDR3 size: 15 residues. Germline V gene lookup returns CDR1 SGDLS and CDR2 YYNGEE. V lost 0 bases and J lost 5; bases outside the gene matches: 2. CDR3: CASSVDTGGNEKLFF. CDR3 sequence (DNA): TGTGCCAGCAGCGTAGATACAGGGGGCAATGAAAAACTGTTTTTT.

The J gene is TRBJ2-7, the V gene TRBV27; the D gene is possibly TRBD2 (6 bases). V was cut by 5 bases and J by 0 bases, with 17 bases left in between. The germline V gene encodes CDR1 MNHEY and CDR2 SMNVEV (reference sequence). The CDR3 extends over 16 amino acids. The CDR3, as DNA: TGTGCCAGCAGTCCATACGCCGGGACTTACTCCTACGAGCAGTACTTC. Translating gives CASSPYAGTYSYEQYF.